This T cell receptor beta chain was recovered during a study of blood T cells in healthy people across ages. The second PCR ran about 7 to 12 cycles with a sample-barcoded 5' primer and J-beta primers. TCRdb independently ran MiXCR on the 5' RACE reads; one entry per CDR3 protein. The sample shows about 1.5 million distinct CDR3 sequences, 42% of them seen only once. CDR3 length: 16 residues. With 4 bases removed from V and 2 bases from J, the gap between germline ends came to 16 bases. Germline-derived CDR1 and CDR2 are SEHNR and FQNEAQ (reference sequence). General study points: CMV infection status of these donors was not known. PBMCs went unsorted, and a conclusive naive versus antigen-experienced comparison was therefore prevented.

Of note for this clonotype: The antigen remains unidentified.

Material: blood. The chain has TRBV7-9 and TRBJ2-3, with D possibly TRBD2 on 5 matching bases. The receptor was isolated from a young woman in good health. CDR3: CASSYADGGYTDTQYF. CDR3 nucleotide sequence: TGTGCCAGCAGCTACGCGGACGGAGGATACACAGATACGCAGTATTTT.